This passage covers 6 T cell receptor beta chains from one sample sequenced in a study of T cell responses to AZD1222 COVID-19 vaccine. The repertoire was sequenced with immunoSEQ multiplex PCR; TCRdb's copy has only in-frame clones and lacks some. The repertoire has 150,000 to 200,000 clones, about 92% of them found once; the top ten carry about 2.3%. The starting material was peripheral blood, obtained on day 0 of AZD1222 vaccination. The receptor source for this set is an adult in good health.

This chain connects TRBV6-5 to TRBJ2-2, with TRBD1 as a possible D gene (6 bases). Looked up from germline, CDR1 is MNHEY and CDR2 is SVGAGI. Trimming left V 3 bases short and J 3 bases short, with 11 bases between. This CDR3 region has 15 residues. CDR3: CASSYGRGDTGELFF. CDR3 nucleotides: TGTGCCAGCAGTTATGGCAGGGGAGACACCGGGGAGCTGTTTTTT.

The gene calls are TRBV10-3 and TRBJ2-1; no clear D. This CDR3 has 11 residues. CDR1 is ENHRY, CDR2 SYGVKD, per germline. V lost 3 bases to trimming and J lost 15 bases, with 12 bases between them. CDR3 in amino acids: CAISDRNLPFF. CDR3 sequence (DNA): TGTGCCATCAGTGACAGGAATCTCCCGTTCTTC.

The gene calls are TRBV19 and TRBJ2-1; 8 bases are a match to TRBD1. CDR3 length: 15 amino acids. Germline V CDR1 and CDR2: LNHDA, SQIVND (reference sequence). The trim removed 3 bases at V and 5 bases at J, leaving 6 bases unmatched. The CDR3 spells CASSIQQGADNEQFF. In DNA form, the CDR3 reads TGTGCCAGTAGTATTCAGCAGGGGGCGGACAATGAGCAGTTCTTC.

The chain is built from TRBV4-1 and TRBJ1-4; a weak D match, TRBD1 (5 bases). The CDR3 runs 16 residues. Germline CDR1 is MGHRA and CDR2 is YSYEKL. The V end was cut by 4 bases, the J end by 6 bases, with 18 bases between. CDR3 region: CASSLSRGRSDEKLFF. For the CDR3, the DNA is TGCGCCAGCAGCCTCAGTAGGGGACGTTCTGATGAAAAACTGTTTTTT.

The gene calls are TRBV10-2 and TRBJ1-1; tentatively, D is TRBD1 (6 bases). V lost 6 bases, J lost 4 bases, and 9 bases lay in between. The germline gives CDR1 WSHSY, CDR2 SAAADI. This CDR3 spans 12 amino acids. The CDR3 reads CASSEQGTEAFF. As DNA, the CDR3 is TGCGCCAGCAGCGAACAGGGCACTGAAGCTTTCTTT.

The chain is built from TRBV11-2 and TRBJ1-1, with 9 positions matching TRBD1. This CDR3 comprises 18 residues. V dropped 1 base and J dropped 1; count of bases not matched to a gene: 10. Germline values: CDR1 SGHAT, CDR2 FQNNGV. The CDR3, as DNA: TGTGCCAGCAGCTTAGTAGCGGGGACAGGGATCGGGAACACTGAAGCTTTCTTT. Translation: CASSLVAGTGIGNTEAFF.